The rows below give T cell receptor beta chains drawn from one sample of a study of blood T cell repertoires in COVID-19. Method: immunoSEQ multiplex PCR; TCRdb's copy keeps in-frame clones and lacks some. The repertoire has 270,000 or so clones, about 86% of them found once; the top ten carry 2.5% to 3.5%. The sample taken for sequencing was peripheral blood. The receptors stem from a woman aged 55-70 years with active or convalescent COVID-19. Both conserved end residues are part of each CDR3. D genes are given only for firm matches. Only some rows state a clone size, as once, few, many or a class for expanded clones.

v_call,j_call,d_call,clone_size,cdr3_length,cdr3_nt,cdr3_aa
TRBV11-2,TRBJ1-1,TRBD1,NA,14,TGTGTCAGCAGCTATCAGGGGGCGAACACTGAAGCTTTCTTT,CVSSYQGANTEAFF
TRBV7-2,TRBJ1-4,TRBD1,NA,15,TGTGCCAGCAGCTTAGCCGGACAGGGAAGGGAAAAACTGTTTTTT,CASSLAGQGREKLFF
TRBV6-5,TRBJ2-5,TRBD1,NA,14,TGTGCCAGCGTAGTAGGGGGCCGGGGAGAGACCCAGTACTTC,CASVVGGRGETQYF
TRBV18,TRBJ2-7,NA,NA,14,TGTGCCAGCTCAATTGACAGGAGCTACTACGAGCAGTACTTC,CASSIDRSYYEQYF
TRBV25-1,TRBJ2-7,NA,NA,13,TGTGCCAGCCAGAGGAAAACCTCCTACGAGCAGTACTTC,CASQRKTSYEQYF
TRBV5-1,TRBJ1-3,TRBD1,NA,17,TGCGCCAGCAGCTTGGTCGCGGGACAGGGACCTGGAAACACCATATATTTT,CASSLVAGQGPGNTIYF
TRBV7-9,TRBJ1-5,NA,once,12,TGTGCCAGCAGCTCAGGGGATCAGCCCCAGCATTTT,CASSSGDQPQHF
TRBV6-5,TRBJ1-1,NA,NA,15,TGTGCCAGCAGCCAGGCGGCGGGGGAGAGGGCTGAAGCTTTCTTT,CASSQAAGERAEAFF
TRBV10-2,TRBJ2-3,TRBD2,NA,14,TGCGCCAGTAGGGAGCGGGGGGGCACAGATACGCAGTATTTT,CASRERGGTDTQYF
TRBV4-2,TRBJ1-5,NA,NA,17,TGTGCCAGCAGCCGTGTTAACCCGGGAACAACTGGCCAGCCCCAGCATTTT,CASSRVNPGTTGQPQHF